This T cell receptor beta chain derives from a study of T cells in Graves' hyperthyroidism and ophthalmopathy (dated by TCRdb to between 2019 and 2020). Turning to the overall study: Peripheral blood was collected at initial diagnosis, before any treatment. Thyroid tissue and blood T-cell repertoires from six Graves' hyperthyroidism patients were also compared in the study. The 90 to 100 discovery patients were randomly divided into training and test sets at a 7:3 ratio. According to the paper, TCR Vbeta CDR3 sequencing was carried out on some 140 peripheral blood samples, which came from under 50 ophthalmopathy, under 80 hyperthyroidism and about 17 progressor patients. Whether ophthalmopathy could be predicted prospectively was tested in an independent validation cohort made up of fewer than 20 hyperthyroidism patients plus 17 patients who later progressed to ophthalmopathy. After sampling, hyperthyroidism patients received methimazole starting at 30 mg daily, and ophthalmopathy patients received high-dose intravenous methylprednisolone. A discovery cohort of roughly 100 patients, approximately 45 with Graves' ophthalmopathy and approximately 57 with stable Graves' hyperthyroidism, was used to find distinguishing TCR V-J signatures.

Amplification of TCR beta CDR3 regions was carried out from RNA transcripts. The first round of RT-PCR for the TCR CDR3 was performed with the HTBI primer set and the Qiagen OneStep RT-PCR kit. Libraries were constructed in a second round of multiplex PCR, after which size selection and purification were performed. Sequencing of the libraries was done on an Illumina HiSeq2000 using paired-end 100 bp reads. On the study's bioinformatics: SOAPnuke was used to process the raw data, removing reads that contained adapters or uncalled bases, had a mean Phred below 15, or lacked an exact match to the constant primer or identifier. COPE v1.2.5 was used to merge high-quality paired reads, and clonotypes were defined as unique nucleotide sequences. Clonotypes were aligned to IMGT TRBV, TRBD and TRBJ reference segments using MiTCR v1.1. The analysis included only V-J combinations with a frequency above 0.0001, which together covered 99% to 99.2% of the repertoires. A TCS score was defined as the ratio of F50 (clonal expansion) to E x V (chaos), with BLOSUM62-based TCRdist applied between CDR3 peptides within each V-J. Welch's t-statistics and random forest reduced 450 to 600 V-J features to fewer than 15, which were used in a naive Bayes classifier (R e1071). TCRdb reprocessing: public reads trimmed at Q25 with fastp, clones called with MiXCR, in-frame beta chains kept. Every distinct CDR3 protein forms one entry, paired with its most common genes and DNA. What appears here as the V and J calls and clone size reflects TCRdb's work, not the paper's. In this sample the table shows hundreds of thousands of distinct CDR3 sequences, around 15% of which occur a single time. More than 8.5% of the sample lies in the top ten.

Concerning this clonotype itself: Its antigen has not been determined. No much larger clone is present one base from it, and per-base qualities are unavailable.

Graves' hyperthyroidism was defined as stable when no progression to ophthalmopathy occurred over 18 months of follow-up. Hyperthyroidism patients were aged 18 to 65 years and newly diagnosed, with disease duration of less than 2 months. Exclusion was applied to patients with uncontrolled infections, other autoimmune diseases, pregnancy or lactation. Clinical symptoms, serum thyroxine and TRAb, thyroid ultrasound, and orbital computed tomography formed the basis for the diagnoses. PBMCs were isolated from more than 9 ml of fresh peripheral blood by Ficoll-Paque density gradient centrifugation. Total RNA was extracted using Trizol reagent, and RNA quality was assessed on an Agilent 2100 Bioanalyzer. CDR1 MGHRA and CDR2 YSYEKL were looked up in the germline V gene. Relative to germline, V is missing 3 bases and J is missing 7 bases, with 4 bases of the junction outside any gene match. The cysteine opens and the phenylalanine closes a CDR3 of 13 amino acids. The kept DNA is CDR3 alone, 39 bases in frame from the first base.

What the research found in general, with its limitations: In validation, progression to ophthalmopathy was predicted by the model with around 70% sensitivity and 72% to 85% specificity, a median of roughly six months before onset. A 13 V-J signature model separated ophthalmopathy from stable hyperthyroidism, with around 91% sensitivity and roughly 82% specificity in cross-validation and 80%/75% in testing. Sample size was not statistically predetermined, and blinding of investigators to group allocation was not performed. Blood samples also contained most of the expanded thyroid clonotypes (frequency above 0.001), which suggests that blood repertoires may reflect thyroid immune responses.

The chain is encoded by TRBV4-1 joined to TRBJ1-2, and 8 bases in between align with TRBD1. Specimen: blood. The TCR comes from a woman between 18 and 29 years old with Graves' hyperthyroidism. The CDR3 here reads CASSQTGVAGYTF. The DNA sequence reads TGCGCCAGCAGCCAGACAGGGGTGGCTGGCTACACCTTC.